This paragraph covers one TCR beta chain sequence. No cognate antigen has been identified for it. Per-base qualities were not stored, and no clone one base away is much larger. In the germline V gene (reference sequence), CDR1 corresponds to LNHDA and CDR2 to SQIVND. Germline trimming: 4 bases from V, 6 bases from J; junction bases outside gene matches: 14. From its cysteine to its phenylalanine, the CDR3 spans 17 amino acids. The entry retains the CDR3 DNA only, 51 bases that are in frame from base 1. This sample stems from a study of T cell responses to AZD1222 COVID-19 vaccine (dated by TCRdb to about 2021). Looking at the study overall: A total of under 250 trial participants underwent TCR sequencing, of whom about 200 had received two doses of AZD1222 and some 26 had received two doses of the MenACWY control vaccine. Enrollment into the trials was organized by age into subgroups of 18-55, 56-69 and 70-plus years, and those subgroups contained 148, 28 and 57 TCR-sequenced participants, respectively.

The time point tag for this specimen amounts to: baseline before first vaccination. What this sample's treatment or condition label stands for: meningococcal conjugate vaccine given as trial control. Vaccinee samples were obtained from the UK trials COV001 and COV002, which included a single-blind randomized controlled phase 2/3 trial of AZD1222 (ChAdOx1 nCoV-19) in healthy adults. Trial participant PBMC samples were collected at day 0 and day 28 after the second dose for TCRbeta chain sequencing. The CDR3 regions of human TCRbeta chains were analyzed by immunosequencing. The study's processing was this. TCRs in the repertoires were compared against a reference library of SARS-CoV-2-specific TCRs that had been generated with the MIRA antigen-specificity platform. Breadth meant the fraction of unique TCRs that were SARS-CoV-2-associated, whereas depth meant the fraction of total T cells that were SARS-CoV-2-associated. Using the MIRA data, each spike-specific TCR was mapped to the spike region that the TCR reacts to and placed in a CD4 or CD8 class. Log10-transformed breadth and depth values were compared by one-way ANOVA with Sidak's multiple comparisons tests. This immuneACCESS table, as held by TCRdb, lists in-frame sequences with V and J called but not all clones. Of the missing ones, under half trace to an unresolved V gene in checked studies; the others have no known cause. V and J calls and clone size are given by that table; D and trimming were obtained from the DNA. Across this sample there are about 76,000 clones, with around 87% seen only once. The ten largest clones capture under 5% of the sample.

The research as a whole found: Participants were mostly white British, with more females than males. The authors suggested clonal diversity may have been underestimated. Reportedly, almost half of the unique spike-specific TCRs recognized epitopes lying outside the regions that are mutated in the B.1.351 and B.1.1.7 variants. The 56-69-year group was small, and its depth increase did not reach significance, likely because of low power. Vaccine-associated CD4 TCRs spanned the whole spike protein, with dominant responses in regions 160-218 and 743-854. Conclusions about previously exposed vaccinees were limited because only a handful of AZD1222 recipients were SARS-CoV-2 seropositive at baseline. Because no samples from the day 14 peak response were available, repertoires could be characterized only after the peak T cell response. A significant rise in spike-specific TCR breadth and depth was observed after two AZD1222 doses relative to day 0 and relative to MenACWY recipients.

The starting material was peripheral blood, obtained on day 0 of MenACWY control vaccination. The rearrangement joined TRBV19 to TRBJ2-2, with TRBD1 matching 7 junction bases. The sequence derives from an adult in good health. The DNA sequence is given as TGTGCCAGTAGTAATCAGTTGGGGACAGATTACGCCGGGGAGCTGTTTTTT. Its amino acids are CASSNQLGTDYAGELFF.